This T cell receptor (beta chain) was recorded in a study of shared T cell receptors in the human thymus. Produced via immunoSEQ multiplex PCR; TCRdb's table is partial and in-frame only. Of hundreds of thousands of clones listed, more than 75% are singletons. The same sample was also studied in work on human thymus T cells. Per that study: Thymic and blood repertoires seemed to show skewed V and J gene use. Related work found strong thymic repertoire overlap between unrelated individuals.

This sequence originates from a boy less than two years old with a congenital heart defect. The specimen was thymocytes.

The CDR3 coding sequence is TGTGCCAGCAGTGAACACAGCAATGAGCAGTTCTTC. Translation: CASSEHSNEQFF. This chain connects TRBV2 to TRBJ2-1; D uncertain. Per the germline V gene, CDR1 is SNHLY and CDR2 is FYNNEI. The V gene lost 2 bases and the J gene lost 6 bases, with 5 bases spanning the gap. The CDR3 runs to 12 residues.